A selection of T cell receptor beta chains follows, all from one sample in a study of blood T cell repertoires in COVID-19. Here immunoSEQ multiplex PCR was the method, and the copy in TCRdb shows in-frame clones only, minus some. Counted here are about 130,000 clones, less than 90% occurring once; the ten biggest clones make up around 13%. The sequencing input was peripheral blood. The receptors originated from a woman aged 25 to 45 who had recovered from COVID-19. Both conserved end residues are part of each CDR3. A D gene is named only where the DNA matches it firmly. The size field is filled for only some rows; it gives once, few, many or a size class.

TGTGCCAGCAGGCGGGACAGGGTTACAGATACGCAGTATTTT | CASRRDRVTDTQYF | TRBJ2-3 | TRBD1 | TRBV2 | .
TGTGCCACCAGCAAGGCGGGACAGGGGGCAAATCAGCCCCAGCATTTT | CATSKAGQGANQPQHF | TRBJ1-5 | TRBD1 | TRBV15 | .
TGTGCCAGCAGTGCTAGCGGGGAGCCTTTCAATGAGCAGTTCTTC | CASSASGEPFNEQFF | TRBJ2-1 | TRBD2 | TRBV6-4 | few
TGTGCCAGCACCGCGGACAGGGGGCAATATGGCTACACCTTC | CASTADRGQYGYTF | TRBJ1-2 | TRBD1 | TRBV7-8 | .
TGTGCCAGTAGTCGCAACCGGGACACGGTATTTTACAATGAGCAGTTCTTC | CASSRNRDTVFYNEQFF | TRBJ2-1 | . | TRBV19 | .
TGTGCCAGCAGTGACGCGGTTTATAGTACGCAGTATTTT | CASSDAVYSTQYF | TRBJ2-3 | . | TRBV6-1 | few
TGTGCCAGGGGCACGAACTATGGCTACACCTTC | CARGTNYGYTF | TRBJ1-2 | . | TRBV6-5 | .
TGTGCCAGCAGACCAACAGGGGGGCGAGAGACCCAGTACTTC | CASRPTGGRETQYF | TRBJ2-5 | TRBD1 | TRBV3-1/TRBV3-2 | .
TGTGCCAGCAGCTTAGAGCCGGGTTTCATATCCTACGAGCAGTACTTC | CASSLEPGFISYEQYF | TRBJ2-7 | . | TRBV7-9 | .
TGTGCCAGCAGCTCTCGTCTGGGAGGAGCAGATACGCAGTATTTT | CASSSRLGGADTQYF | TRBJ2-3 | . | TRBV27 | few
TGTGCCAGCAGCCCCCGCGGTGGGGGGGAGCAGTACTTC | CASSPRGGGEQYF | TRBJ2-7 | . | TRBV3-1/TRBV3-2 | .
TGTGCCACCCGACTCTACGATTCCGGGGAGCTGTTTTTT | CATRLYDSGELFF | TRBJ2-2 | . | TRBV18 | .
TGTGCCAGCAGCCAAGATTGGGGGGGCACTGAAGCTTTCTTT | CASSQDWGGTEAFF | TRBJ1-1 | . | TRBV4-2 | .
TGTGCCTGGAGTGGCGGGACGGCTAGCTCTGGAAACACCATATATTTT | CAWSGGTASSGNTIYF | TRBJ1-3 | . | TRBV30 | .
TGTGCCAGCTCGAGTCAGGGGGGCTACACCGGGGAGCTGTTTTTT | CASSSQGGYTGELFF | TRBJ2-2 | . | TRBV18 | .
TGTGCCAGCAGCTTTAGCGGCTTTAACGACAATGAGCAGTTCTTC | CASSFSGFNDNEQFF | TRBJ2-1 | . | TRBV7-8 | .
TGTGCCAGCAGCCAAGGGGACAGGGGGGTTCCTGAGCAGTTCTTC | CASSQGDRGVPEQFF | TRBJ2-1 | TRBD1 | TRBV3-1/TRBV3-2 | .
TGTGCCAGCAGTTTAGTCCCGTATCAGCCCCAGCATTTT | CASSLVPYQPQHF | TRBJ1-5 | . | TRBV12-3/TRBV12-4 | .
TGTGCCAGCAGTCAAAATGAGCAGTTCTTC | CASSQNEQFF | TRBJ2-1 | . | TRBV6-5 | .
TGTGCCAGAAGACCGACAGGGGGAGCCAAAAACATTCAGTACTTC | CARRPTGGAKNIQYF | TRBJ2-4 | . | TRBV7-5 | .
TGTGCCAGCAGTTTATCCCAGGGTCCCACCTGGAGCAAAAATGAAAAACTGTTTTTT | CASSLSQGPTWSKNEKLFF | TRBJ1-4 | . | TRBV27 | .
TGCAGCGTTGAAGGGGGCAGGGGTAGCGACGAGCAGTACTTC | CSVEGGRGSDEQYF | TRBJ2-7 | . | TRBV29-1 | few
TGTGCCAGCAGTAGAAGACTAATTGAGCAGTTCTTC | CASSRRLIEQFF | TRBJ2-1 | . | TRBV2 | .
TGTGCCAGCAGTGATAGGGACAGTAGAGGTGAAGCTTTCTTT | CASSDRDSRGEAFF | TRBJ1-1 | TRBD1 | TRBV2 | .
TGTGCCAGCAGCCCAGCCGGAGCGGGTGAGCAGTACTTC | CASSPAGAGEQYF | TRBJ2-7 | . | TRBV9 | .
TGTGCCAGTAGTCTCAAGACAGGGGAAGGAAACACCATATATTTT | CASSLKTGEGNTIYF | TRBJ1-3 | TRBD1 | TRBV19 | .
TGTGCCAGCAGTGGAGGGACAGAACTTTACACAGATACGCAGTATTTT | CASSGGTELYTDTQYF | TRBJ2-3 | TRBD1 | TRBV2 | .
TGTGCCAGTAGTATCGCAGTCAATCAGCCCCAGCATTTT | CASSIAVNQPQHF | TRBJ1-5 | . | TRBV19 | .
TGCGCCAGCAGTGATCGGGCGGGAAACACTGAAGCTTTCTTT | CASSDRAGNTEAFF | TRBJ1-1 | . | TRBV10-1 | .
TGTGCCAGCAGCGAAGCGGGGCCCTCCTACAATGAGCAGTTCTTC | CASSEAGPSYNEQFF | TRBJ2-1 | TRBD2 | TRBV7-6 | .
TGCGCCAGCAGCTTTGGGACAGCCATGAACACTGAAGCTTTCTTT | CASSFGTAMNTEAFF | TRBJ1-1 | TRBD1 | TRBV5-1 | once
TGTGCCAGCAGTAAACAGGGGGTACAGTTCTTC | CASSKQGVQFF | TRBJ2-1 | TRBD1 | TRBV6-5 | .
TGTGCCAGCAGTACCTCGGGACATAGCACAGATACGCAGTATTTT | CASSTSGHSTDTQYF | TRBJ2-3 | . | TRBV7-3 | once
TGTGCCAGCAGCTCGGGACAGGGCCCTGGAAACACCATATATTTT | CASSSGQGPGNTIYF | TRBJ1-3 | TRBD1 | TRBV7-9 | .
TGCGCCAGCAGTCCCTACTCCGGTAGCCAAGAGACCCAGTACTTC | CASSPYSGSQETQYF | TRBJ2-5 | . | TRBV4-1 | .
TGTGCCAGCAGCCTCGGGACAGGGGGTTTGAGCTACACCTTC | CASSLGTGGLSYTF | TRBJ1-2 | TRBD1 | TRBV3-1/TRBV3-2 | .
TGTGCCAGCAGCTTGGGTACAACCTACGAGCAGTACTTC | CASSLGTTYEQYF | TRBJ2-7 | . | TRBV5-6 | .
TGTGCCAGCAGCGGGGACCGCCGAGCAGGGGCCCAGTACTTC | CASSGDRRAGAQYF | TRBJ2-5 | . | TRBV3-1/TRBV3-2 | .
TGTGCCAGCAGCTTGGGACTAGCCTACGAGCAGTACTTC | CASSLGLAYEQYF | TRBJ2-7 | TRBD2 | TRBV12-3/TRBV12-4 | .
TGTGCCAGCAGTCCTGGCCTCTCTAACTATGGCTACACCTTC | CASSPGLSNYGYTF | TRBJ1-2 | . | TRBV2 | once
TGTGCCAGCAGTGAACAATACACTGAAGCTTTCTTT | CASSEQYTEAFF | TRBJ1-1 | . | TRBV6-1 | .
TGTGCCAGCAGTGACGATCGACAGGGTTGGGGTTCACCCCTCCACTTT | CASSDDRQGWGSPLHF | TRBJ1-6 | TRBD1 | TRBV2 | .
TGTGCCAGCCGAGACAGGGCAAGCAATCAGCCCCAGCATTTT | CASRDRASNQPQHF | TRBJ1-5 | TRBD1 | TRBV6-5 | .